This T cell receptor (beta chain) was sequenced for a study of shared clonotypes between healthy human individuals. Study summary: The donor pool was made up of two women and three men aged 18 to 49.

Study observations and caveats: Generally, naive subsets (rather than memory subsets) showed larger estimated richness. Large sequencing depth failed to make sorted-subset sequencing complete, rarefaction showed.

Splitting of each subset's genomic DNA was done evenly across several immunoSEQ plates. Some clones are missing from TCRdb's copy, which holds only in-frame ones; the method was immunoSEQ multiplex PCR. The table records around 1,100,000 clones, approximately 80% of them present only once. This clone was recorded only once. Antigen unknown. This CDR3 is built from 16 residues. Germline loops: CDR1 MGHDK, CDR2 SYGVNS. The V end was cut by 0 bases, the J end by 4 bases, with 15 bases between. The clonotype comes from a man in his late teens or twenties in good health. Some clones in this sample may be carry-over from other donors' samples. The chain employs TRBV25-1 and TRBJ2-5, with D perhaps matching TRBD2 (6 bases). The sequenced sample consisted of memory CD4+ T cells from PBMCs. Regarding subset: CD45RA-negative fraction. The CDR3 loop is CASSEYGGGPGETQYF. The CDR3, as DNA: TGTGCCAGCAGTGAATACGGGGGAGGTCCTGGAGAGACCCAGTACTTC.